This T cell receptor (beta chain) is from a study of cytomegalovirus exposure and HLA in healthy donors listed by TCRdb under 2017. Describing the broader study: An earlier analysis of approximately 640 of the donors reported approximately 270 Gb of sequence data and some 100 million unique TCR beta sequences from around 200 million T cells. Rather than using new phenotypic data, the later analysis identified candidate immune exposures from TCR beta sequences and from how often those sequences occurred across donors. All discovery cohort repertoires had been generated using a single sequencing platform. The study was designed to test whether signatures of past pathogen exposure could be identified by cataloging public T cell receptors. The number of donors typed differed by locus, with 629-630 for A, B, C, DRB1 and DQB1, around 520 for DQA1, 600 to 610 for DPA1, and approximately 470 for DPB1. In an earlier analysis of around 540 of the donors, high-throughput TCR beta sequencing was used to judge whether each TCR beta V gene segment behaved as functional or pseudogenic. A separate validation cohort of roughly 120 different subjects was used in addition to the roughly 700-subject first cohort. Class I and class II HLA loci were covered by the typing at four-digit resolution. Roughly 300 gigabases of sequencing data and tens of millions of unique TCR sequences made up an early release that covered approximately 650 HLA-typed donors. Of the roughly 410 genotyped donors, 65% to 90% were placed in the genetic ancestry cluster associated with self-reported Caucasian donors. Because of strong linkage in the cohort, a few DR-DQ haplotypes were treated as single units for association and clustering. To predict cytomegalovirus infection status, the study brought together high-throughput TCR immunosequencing, statistical association of individual TCRs with disease status, and machine learning. Donor age, sex, ethnicity and CMV serostatus were collected together with the repertoire data. In a later analysis, previously published TCR beta repertoires from some 640 donors were re-analyzed and high-resolution HLA genotyping was added so that TCR occurrence patterns could be studied. Among around 400 genotyped donors of the cohort, an average of about 240,000 unique TCR beta nucleotide sequences were sequenced per donor, approximately 20% of them non-productive. Genome-wide SNP genotypes for about 60% of the roughly 670 donors were used in a later genetic analysis, which treated that subset as a discovery cohort. The T cell repertoires of 670 or so subjects were profiled by immunosequencing and related to cytomegalovirus serostatus. Study-wide findings and limitations: Most TCR sequences were observed very rarely across donors, whereas some public TCRs were present in many individuals. The study gave a list of over 150 TCR beta chains associated with cytomegalovirus. Assigning TCR associations to individual alleles was difficult when HLA alleles, especially DR and DQ, strongly co-occurred. An earlier analysis of approximately 570 of the donors showed that most TCR beta V segments appeared in productive rearrangements either about 90% or about 30% of the time, which broadly matched IMGT annotations. The only immune exposure information available for the cohort was CMV serostatus. Sequencing depth was assumed to be roughly uniform across donors in the presence/absence analyses, though that assumption may not hold. In a later analysis, TCR association rates were found to vary across HLA loci, with the most associated TCRs seen for DRB1 alleles and the fewest for HLA-C alleles. Specific HLA alleles were associated with 15,000 to 20,000 TCR beta sequences at a false discovery rate of 0.05 in a later analysis. Linkage disequilibrium might explain the correlated functional status among segregating V segments, but an unknown experimental factor could not be excluded. A later analysis found that HLA-associated TCR beta chains were more clonally expanded and had lower generation probabilities than equally common non-associated chains. In vitro tests confirmed that a few of the cytomegalovirus-associated TCR beta chains recognize cytomegalovirus antigens. An association between a missense DCLRE1C variant and V-gene and J-gene trimming of TCR beta chains was found in a later genetic analysis and replicated in an independent cohort. Only TCR beta chains were sequenced in this cohort, and the absence of alpha or paired-chain data limited detectable features. Cytomegalovirus status was reported to be diagnosed by the classifier with high specificity and sensitivity in both the original and validation cohorts. A later analysis reported that several top co-occurrence clusters appeared linked to parvovirus B19, influenza, CMV and Epstein-Barr virus. According to a later genetic analysis, donors in an Asian-associated ancestry cluster had fewer N-insertions in productive TCRs than the approximately 700-donor mean. Because some donors lacked HLA typing at each locus, the association tests relied only on the typed subset. It was suggested by the authors that the approach could potentially be generalized to other disease states and immunological phenotypes. Because counts were too low, fewer than 20 rarely observed V segments, including chromosome 9 orphons, were excluded from the earlier analysis of several hundred of the donors. A further reported finding was that TCR beta sequences accurately predicted the HLA-A and HLA-B alleles for most subjects in the first cohort. In a later analysis, most CMV-associated TCR beta chains were found to appear HLA-restricted, with HLA associations seemingly driven largely by CMV exposure. A cluster of highly shared sequence variants was judged likely to represent a technical artifact of the sequencing pipeline.

The library was produced with the immunoSEQ multiplex PCR assay. A mixture of 60 forward primers for TCR Vbeta segments and 13 reverse primers for TCR Jbeta segments was used in the multiplex PCR. The CDR3 region of rearranged TCR beta genes was amplified from genomic DNA with a multiplex PCR assay. On the Illumina HiSeq System, the amplified TCR beta libraries were sequenced as 87-base-pair reads. Per the source publication's procedure: Across the 500 to 750 repertoires, a later analysis counted roughly 77 million unique TCR beta chains, around 11 million of which were shared by at least two donors. To remove PCR and sequencing errors, raw reads were error-corrected and collapsed into unique sequences using a nearest-neighbor algorithm that merged closely related sequences. V, D and J gene segments were assigned by aligning CDR3 sequences to IMGT reference sequences. For a sequence to be retained, a match of at least six nucleotides to both a V gene segment and a J gene segment was required. A rearrangement was called productive if the CDR3 had no stop codons and remained in frame with V and J, and every other rearrangement was called non-productive. CDR3 was defined according to IMGT convention as the region running from the second conserved V-encoded cysteine to the conserved J-encoded phenylalanine. The earlier analysis of fewer than 700 of the donors excluded sequences that lacked an unambiguous match to a single V gene segment. An earlier analysis of several hundred of the donors called V segments functional above 56.7% productive rearrangements and segregating when the between-donor standard deviation exceeded 5%. To diagnose cytomegalovirus status from the catalog of TCR beta chain sequences, a statistical classification framework was built. V and J gene assignment, in a later analysis, came from comparing TCR nucleotide sequences with IMGT/GENE-DB human TR gene sequences. The TCRdist pipeline was used in a later analysis to assign CDR3 sequences and most-parsimonious VDJ recombination scenarios. In a later analysis, each TCR beta chain was defined by its CDR3 amino acid sequence together with its V-gene family, and reads without a unique V-gene family were excluded. A later analysis removed several hundred highly shared, low-generation-probability nucleotide sequences to deal with suspected cross-contamination and a sequencing artifact. In a later analysis, a clonal expansion index was calculated for each public chain from normalized within-repertoire ranks of inferred template counts. Generation probabilities in a later analysis came from a VDJ recombination model fitted to out-of-frame rearrangements, and those results were checked against IGoR. In a later analysis, hypergeometric tests were used to score TCR-TCR, TCR-HLA and TCR-CMV co-occurrence, with a repertoire-size bias correction applied to TCR pairs. To estimate false discovery rates, a later analysis permuted the HLA or CMV assignments 20 times. In a later analysis, co-occurring TCRs were grouped using DBSCAN, and TCRdist sequence similarity was added for clustering within HLA-allele-positive subsets. For co-occurrence clustering, repertoires with fewer than 30,000 or more than 120,000 public chains were excluded, along with a handful of repertoires with anomalous nucleotide sharing. TCRdb obtained this table from immuneACCESS and retained in-frame rearrangements with V and J assigned. These tables miss some clones; where compared with another copy, unresolved V genes account for less than half of the shortfall, and the remainder is unexplained. V and J calls and clone size are given by that table; D and trimming were obtained from the DNA. Across this sample there are some 150,000 clones, with roughly 81% seen only once. The biggest ten clones account for about 13% of the sample.

Comments on this clone: Its specific antigen is unknown. No much larger clone is present one base from it, and per-base qualities are unavailable.

In total, about 650 healthy bone marrow donors made up the cohort. At the time of sampling, all cohort members were nominally healthy, though unrecorded immune exposures were likely present. The donor was CMV seronegative and belonged to the group of 352 seronegative cohort members. Every donor gave a peripheral blood sample, and the peripheral blood mononuclear cells from that sample were used for TCR beta sequencing. Genomic DNA was extracted from the blood cell samples with the Qiagen DNeasy Blood Extraction Kit. The origin of this receptor is a woman aged 50 to 65 in good health and CMV-seronegative. Material: PBMCs.

CDR3 sequence: CASSPQVDPDYGYTF. The sequenced DNA is TGTGCCAGTAGTCCCCAGGTGGATCCCGACTATGGCTACACCTTC. Here the chain combines TRBV19 and TRBJ1-2; there is no confident call for the D gene. Its CDR3 holds 15 amino acids, cysteine through phenylalanine. Only the CDR3 region is kept as DNA, spanning 45 bases read in frame from base 1. CDR1 is given as LNHDA and CDR2 as SQIVND, both from the germline V gene (reference sequence). Trimming at the junction amounts to 5 bases on V and 3 bases on J, and the germline ends lie 16 bases apart.